This TCR beta chain originates from a study of breast tumors, draining lymph nodes, adjacent tissues. TCRdb called the multiplex PCR reads again in MiXCR, with one record for every CDR3 protein. This table holds 140,000 or so distinct CDR3 sequences, 30% to 35% found once. The V gene's germline CDR1 is SGHRS and CDR2 YFSETQ. The CDR3 sequence is 14 residues long. The germline V and J ends were trimmed by 7 bases and 7 bases, with 15 bases remaining between them. This clonotype has ten or more counts. Its antigen is unidentified. Breast cancer patients provided tissue from their axillary draining lymph nodes. Findings and caveats of the study: Tumor TCR diversity was below lymph nodes but above nontumor tissue. Most tumor T cells seemingly derive from lymph node, then expand in tumor. Tumor and nontumor repertoires were significantly more similar in luminal-like than in basal-like breast cancer.

The origin of this receptor is a female donor with breast cancer. Some clones in this sample may be carry-over from other donors' samples. Sequencing input: axillary lymph node tissue. The rearrangement links TRBV5-1 to TRBJ1-6, with D perhaps TRBD1 (5 bases). As DNA, the CDR3 is TGCGCCAGCTCCCCGGGGGTTAGGAATTCACCCCTCCACTTT. Its protein is CASSPGVRNSPLHF.